The source of this T cell receptor (delta chain) is a study of gamma-delta T cells after stem cell transplantation. TCRdb redid clone calling on the RT-PCR reads using CATT. Of some 1,300 delta-chain clones listed, around 4.8% are singletons. The CDR3 is 15 amino acids. In germline, CDR1 is GEAIGNYY, CDR2 EKD. This clone was observed a few times. The protein TCRdb gives is from a much larger clone and does not agree with this DNA's translation at residue 13, likely a read error; the protein shown here comes from the DNA. The rearrangement uses TRDV2 and TRDJ1; 7 nucleotides match TRDD3. This sequence was found in a human donor. It is not recorded whose cells these are; they may come from a transplant donor. The sample taken for sequencing was gamma-delta T cells. For the CDR3, the DNA is TGTGCCTGCGATTTGGTTGGGGGAACCACCGATAAATTCATCTTT. It is translated as CACDLVGGTTDKFIF.